This T cell receptor (beta chain) was observed in a study of T cells after yellow fever vaccination. In germline, CDR1 is KGHSH, CDR2 LQKENI. V lost 4 bases to trimming and J lost 0 bases; unmatched junction nucleotides: 5. The CDR3 contains 15 residues. In this sample, this clonotype turned up many times. The antigen is undetermined. It was through 5'RACE template switching that TCR cDNA was made, with a universal primer site and UMIs added. A single record per CDR3 protein comes from TCRdb applying MiXCR to the 5' RACE reads. The sample yields under 150,000 distinct CDR3 sequences, less than 9.5% seen once. Study-wide results and limits: The CD4 and CD8 compartments had a small share of their clonotypes in common. At approximately 95% for CD4 and approximately 88% for CD8, most primary-vaccination clones showed up again after the booster.

This clonotype originated in a young man who received the YFV17D yellow fever vaccine. The J gene is TRBJ1-1, the V gene TRBV18, with 7 bases that match TRBD1. Sequenced material: CD4+ T cells sorted from PBMCs, taken 5 days after the yellow fever booster vaccination. CDR3: CASSLGQSLNTEAFF. CDR3 coding DNA: TGTGCCAGCTCACTGGGACAGTCACTGAACACTGAAGCTTTCTTT.